The present entry profiles one T cell receptor (beta chain) with its context. With 7 bases removed from V and 5 bases from J, the gap between germline ends came to 11 bases. Germline CDR1 and CDR2: SQVTM and ANQGSEA. The CDR3 runs to 12 residues. From the 5' RACE reads, TCRdb called clonotypes with MiXCR, one entry per CDR3 protein. This repertoire shows around 320,000 distinct CDR3 sequences, approximately 29% found once; its top ten account for about 14%. The source of the sample is a study of T-cell memory formation after mild COVID-19. This chain links TRBV29-1 with TRBJ2-2; possible D gene TRBD1, 6 bases. The receptor was derived from an adult woman who had mild COVID-19 (a few samples of this study predate the infection). Cell type and time point are not known. The specimen sequenced was PBMCs or a T cell subset sorted from them (not recorded which). CDR3 in amino acids: CSAMTGTGELFF. CDR3 DNA sequence: TGCAGCGCCATGACAGGAACCGGGGAGCTGTTTTTT.